This section outlines one T cell receptor (beta chain) sequence together with its context. This record belongs to a study of blood T cell repertoires in COVID-19. TCRdb's table, derived via immunoSEQ multiplex PCR, lists solely in-frame clones and lacks some. Of roughly 100,000 clones in the sample, more than 70% are singletons; the top ten hold 17%. V was trimmed by 5 bases and J by 5 bases, leaving 19 bases between them. In germline, CDR1 is LGHNA, CDR2 YNFKEQ. This CDR3 spans 16 amino acids. This TCR derives from a woman of 80 years or more in a cohort sampled during active COVID-19. This rearrangement joins TRBV4-2 to TRBJ2-4, with D perhaps matching TRBD2 (7 bases). The sample taken for sequencing was peripheral blood. The DNA of the CDR3 is TGTGCCAGCAGCGAAAGCGGAGGGGGGGGTCAAAACATTCAGTACTTC. Translated, it gives CASSESGGGGQNIQYF.